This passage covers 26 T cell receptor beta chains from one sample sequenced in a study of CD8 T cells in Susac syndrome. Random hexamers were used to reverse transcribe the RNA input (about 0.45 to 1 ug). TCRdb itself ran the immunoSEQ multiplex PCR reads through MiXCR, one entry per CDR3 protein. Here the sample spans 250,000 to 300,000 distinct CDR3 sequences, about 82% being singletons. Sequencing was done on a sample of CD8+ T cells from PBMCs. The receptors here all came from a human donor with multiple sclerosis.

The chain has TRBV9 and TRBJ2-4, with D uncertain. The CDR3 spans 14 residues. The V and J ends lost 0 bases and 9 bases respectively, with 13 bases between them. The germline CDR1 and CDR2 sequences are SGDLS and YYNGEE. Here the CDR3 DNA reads TGTGCCAGCAGCGTAGGTGGATTGAACGGCATTCAGTACTTC. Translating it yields CASSVGGLNGIQYF. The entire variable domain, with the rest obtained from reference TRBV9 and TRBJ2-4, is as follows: DSGVTQTPKHLITATGQRVTLRCSPRSGDLSVYWYQQSLDQGLQFLIQYYNGEERAKGNILERFSAQQFPDLHSELNLSSLELGDSALYFCASSVGGLNGIQYFGAGTRLSVL.

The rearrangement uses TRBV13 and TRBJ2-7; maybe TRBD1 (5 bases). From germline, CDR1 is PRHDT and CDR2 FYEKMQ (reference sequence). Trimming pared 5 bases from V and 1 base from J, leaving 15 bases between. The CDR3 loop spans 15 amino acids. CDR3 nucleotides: TGTGCCAGCAGCGGCCAGGGCAGCTTTTCCTACGAGCAGTACTTC. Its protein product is CASSGQGSFSYEQYF.

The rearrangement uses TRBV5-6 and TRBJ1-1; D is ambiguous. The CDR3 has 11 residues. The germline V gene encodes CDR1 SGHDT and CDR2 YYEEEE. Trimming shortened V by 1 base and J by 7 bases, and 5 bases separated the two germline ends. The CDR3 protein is CASSLNNEAFF. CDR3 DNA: TGTGCCAGCAGCTTGAATAATGAAGCTTTCTTT.

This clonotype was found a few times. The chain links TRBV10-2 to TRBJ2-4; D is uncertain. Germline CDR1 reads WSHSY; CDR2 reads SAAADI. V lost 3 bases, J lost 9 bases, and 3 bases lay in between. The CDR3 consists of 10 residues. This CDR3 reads CASSDGIQYF. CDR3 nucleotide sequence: TGCGCCAGCAGTGATGGCATTCAGTACTTC.

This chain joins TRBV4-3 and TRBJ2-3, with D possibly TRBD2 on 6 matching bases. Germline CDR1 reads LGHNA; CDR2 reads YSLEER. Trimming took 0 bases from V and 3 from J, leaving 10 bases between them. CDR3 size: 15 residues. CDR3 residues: CASSQDNAGTDTQYF. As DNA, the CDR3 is TGCGCCAGCAGCCAAGACAATGCGGGAACAGATACGCAGTATTTT.

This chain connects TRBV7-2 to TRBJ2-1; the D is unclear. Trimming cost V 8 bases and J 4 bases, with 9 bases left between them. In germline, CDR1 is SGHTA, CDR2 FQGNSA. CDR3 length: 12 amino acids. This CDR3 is CASGHEYNEQFF. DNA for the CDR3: TGTGCCAGCGGCCACGAGTACAATGAGCAGTTCTTC.

CDR3 DNA: TGTGCCAGCAGTTTAGCCCCCGGGATGAACACTGAAGCTTTCTTT. Encoded protein: CASSLAPGMNTEAFF. The chain combines TRBV27 with TRBJ1-1, with unresolved D. The CDR3 sequence is 15 residues long. The V gene's germline CDR1 is MNHEY and CDR2 SMNVEV (reference sequence). V was shortened by 2 bases and J by 0 bases, with 10 bases between the two germline ends.

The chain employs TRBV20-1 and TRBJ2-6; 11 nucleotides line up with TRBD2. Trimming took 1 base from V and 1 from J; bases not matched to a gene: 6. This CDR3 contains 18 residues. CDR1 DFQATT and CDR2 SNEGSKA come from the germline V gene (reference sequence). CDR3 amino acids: CSARVVAGGDSGANVLTF. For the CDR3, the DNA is TGCAGTGCTAGAGTAGTAGCGGGAGGGGATTCTGGGGCCAACGTCCTGACTTTC.

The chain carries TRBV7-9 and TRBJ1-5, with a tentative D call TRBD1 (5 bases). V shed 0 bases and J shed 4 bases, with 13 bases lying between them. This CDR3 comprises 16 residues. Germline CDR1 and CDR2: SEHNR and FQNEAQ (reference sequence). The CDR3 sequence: CASSLAQGGPNQPQHF. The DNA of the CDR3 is TGTGCCAGCAGCTTAGCGCAGGGCGGCCCTAATCAGCCCCAGCATTTT.

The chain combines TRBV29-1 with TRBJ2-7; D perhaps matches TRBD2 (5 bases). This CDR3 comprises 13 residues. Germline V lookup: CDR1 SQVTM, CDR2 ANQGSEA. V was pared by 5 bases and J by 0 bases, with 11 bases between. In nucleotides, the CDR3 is TGCAGCGTTCGGACGGGAACCTCCTACGAGCAGTACTTC. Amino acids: CSVRTGTSYEQYF.

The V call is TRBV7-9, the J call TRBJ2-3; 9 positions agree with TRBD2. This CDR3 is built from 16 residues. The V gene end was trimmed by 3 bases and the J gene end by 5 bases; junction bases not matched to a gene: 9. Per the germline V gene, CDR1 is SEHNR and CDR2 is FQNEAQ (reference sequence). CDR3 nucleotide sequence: TGTGCCAGCAGCTTGGGGTTAGCGGGAGCCTTAGATACGCAGTATTTT. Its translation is CASSLGLAGALDTQYF. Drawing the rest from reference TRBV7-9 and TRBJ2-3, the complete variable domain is DTGVSQNPRHKITKRGQNVTFRCDPISEHNRLYWYRQTLGQGPEFLTYFQNEAQLEKSRLLSDRFSAERPKGSFSTLEIQRTEQGDSAMYLCASSLGLAGALDTQYFGPGTRLTVL.

Written as DNA, the CDR3 is TGTGCCAGCAGCTTAGGGCAGAGAACCCGTCGGACTTATGGCTACACCTTC. This gives the protein CASSLGQRTRRTYGYTF. The chain links TRBV7-4 to TRBJ1-2; D gene uncertain. Germline assignment: CDR1 SGHVT and CDR2 SQSDAQ. This CDR3 region has 17 residues. V was shortened by 1 base and J by 5 bases, with 20 bases between the two germline ends.

The CDR3 loop reads CASSLLLAGVLYEQYF. The CDR3 coding sequence is TGTGCCAGCAGCCTACTCCTAGCGGGAGTCCTTTACGAGCAGTACTTC. The chain joins TRBV27 to TRBJ2-7; TRBD2 agrees at 10 bases. CDR3 length: 16 residues. CDR1 and CDR2 from the germline V gene are MNHEY and SMNVEV (reference sequence). V dropped 6 bases and J dropped 4; count of bases not matched to a gene: 12.

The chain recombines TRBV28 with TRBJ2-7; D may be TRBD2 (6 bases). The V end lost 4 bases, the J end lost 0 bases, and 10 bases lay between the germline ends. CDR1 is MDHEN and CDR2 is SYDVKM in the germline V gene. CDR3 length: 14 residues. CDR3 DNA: TGTGCCAGCAGTTCCACGACTAGCTCCTACGAGCAGTACTTC. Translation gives CASSSTTSSYEQYF.

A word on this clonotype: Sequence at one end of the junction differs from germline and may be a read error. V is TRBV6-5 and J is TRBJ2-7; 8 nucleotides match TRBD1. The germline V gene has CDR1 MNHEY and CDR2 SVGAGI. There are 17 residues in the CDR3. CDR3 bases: TGTGCCAGCAGTTACGGACCTAGGACAGGGTGGAGCTACGAGCGGTACTTC. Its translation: CASSYGPRTGWSYERYF.

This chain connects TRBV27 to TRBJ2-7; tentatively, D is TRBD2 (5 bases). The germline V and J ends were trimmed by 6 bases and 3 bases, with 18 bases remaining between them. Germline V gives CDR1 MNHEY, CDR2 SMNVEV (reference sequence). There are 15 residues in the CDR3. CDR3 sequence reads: CASSSYPGKLYEQYF. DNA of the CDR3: TGTGCCAGCAGCTCCTACCCCGGGAAGCTCTACGAGCAGTACTTC.

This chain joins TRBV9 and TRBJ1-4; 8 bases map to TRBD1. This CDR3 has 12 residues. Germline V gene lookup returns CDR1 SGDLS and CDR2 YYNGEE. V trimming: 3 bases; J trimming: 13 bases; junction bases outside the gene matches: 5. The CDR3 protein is CASSDPGGRLFF. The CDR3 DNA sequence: TGTGCCAGCAGCGACCCAGGGGGCAGACTGTTTTTT.

The DNA for the CDR3 is TGCGCCAGCAGCCAAGATACCGTCCAGGGATTCTCCTACGAGCAGTACTTC. Protein product: CASSQDTVQGFSYEQYF. The J gene is TRBJ2-7, the V gene TRBV4-3; tentative D call: TRBD1 (5 bases). Trimming stripped 0 bases from V and 0 bases from J, with 15 bases between. Germline-derived CDR1 and CDR2 are LGHNA and YSLEER. The CDR3 spans 17 residues.

CDR3 sequence reads: CASSFRTSGRAWDTQYF. The CDR3 DNA is TGTGCCAGCAGCTTCCGGACTAGCGGGAGGGCCTGGGATACGCAGTATTTT. V and J are TRBV9 and TRBJ2-3, with 15 nucleotides matching TRBD2. Germline CDR1 reads SGDLS; CDR2 reads YYNGEE. The V gene end was trimmed by 4 bases and the J gene end by 6 bases; junction bases not matched to a gene: 9. There are 17 residues in the CDR3.

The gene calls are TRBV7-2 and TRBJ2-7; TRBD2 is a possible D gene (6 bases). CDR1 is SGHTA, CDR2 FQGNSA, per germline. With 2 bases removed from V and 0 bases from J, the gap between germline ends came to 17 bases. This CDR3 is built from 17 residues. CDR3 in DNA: TGTGCCAGCAGCTTATACCTCTGGGGGGAGGCCTCCTACGAGCAGTACTTC. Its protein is CASSLYLWGEASYEQYF.

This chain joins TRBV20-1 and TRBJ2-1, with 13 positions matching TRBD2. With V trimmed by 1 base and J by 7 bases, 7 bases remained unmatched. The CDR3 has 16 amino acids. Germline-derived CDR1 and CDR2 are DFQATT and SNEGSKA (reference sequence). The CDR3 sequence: CSARAWGTSGTNEQFF. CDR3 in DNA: TGCAGTGCTAGAGCTTGGGGGACTAGCGGGACGAATGAGCAGTTCTTC.

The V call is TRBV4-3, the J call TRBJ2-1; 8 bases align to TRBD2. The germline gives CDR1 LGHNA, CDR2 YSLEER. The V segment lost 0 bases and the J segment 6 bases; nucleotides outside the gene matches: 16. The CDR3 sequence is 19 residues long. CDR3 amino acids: CASSQDKGVAGTLGNEQFF. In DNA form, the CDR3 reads TGCGCCAGCAGCCAAGATAAAGGGGTAGCGGGAACTCTGGGCAATGAGCAGTTCTTC.

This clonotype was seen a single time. CDR3 amino acids: CASSLAYEARSSTEAFF. For the CDR3, the DNA is TGCGCCAGCAGCTTGGCCTACGAGGCAAGGAGTAGCACTGAAGCTTTCTTT. The V gene is TRBV5-1, the J gene TRBJ1-1; no firm D call. V was cut by 0 bases and J by 4 bases, with 19 bases left in between. The germline V gene encodes CDR1 SGHRS and CDR2 YFSETQ. The CDR3 is made up of 17 amino acids.

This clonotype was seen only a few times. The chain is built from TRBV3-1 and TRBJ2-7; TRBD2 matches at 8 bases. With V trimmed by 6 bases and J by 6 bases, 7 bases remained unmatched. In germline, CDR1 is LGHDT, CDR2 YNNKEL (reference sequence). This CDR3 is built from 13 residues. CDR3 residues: CASSPGLASEQYF. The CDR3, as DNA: TGTGCCAGCAGTCCCGGACTAGCAAGCGAGCAGTACTTC.

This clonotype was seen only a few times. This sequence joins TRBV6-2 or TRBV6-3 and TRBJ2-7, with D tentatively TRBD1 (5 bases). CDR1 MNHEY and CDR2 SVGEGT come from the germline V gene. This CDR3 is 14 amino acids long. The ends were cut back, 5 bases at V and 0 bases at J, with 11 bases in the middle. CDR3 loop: CASSRTGSSYEQYF. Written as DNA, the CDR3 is TGTGCCAGCAGTAGAACAGGTTCCTCCTACGAGCAGTACTTC.

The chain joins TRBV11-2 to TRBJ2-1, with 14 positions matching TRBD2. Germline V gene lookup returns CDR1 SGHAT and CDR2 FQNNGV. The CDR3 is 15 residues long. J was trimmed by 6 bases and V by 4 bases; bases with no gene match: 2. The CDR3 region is CASSSTSGRANEQFF. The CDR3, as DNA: TGTGCCAGCAGCTCGACTAGCGGGAGGGCCAATGAGCAGTTCTTC.